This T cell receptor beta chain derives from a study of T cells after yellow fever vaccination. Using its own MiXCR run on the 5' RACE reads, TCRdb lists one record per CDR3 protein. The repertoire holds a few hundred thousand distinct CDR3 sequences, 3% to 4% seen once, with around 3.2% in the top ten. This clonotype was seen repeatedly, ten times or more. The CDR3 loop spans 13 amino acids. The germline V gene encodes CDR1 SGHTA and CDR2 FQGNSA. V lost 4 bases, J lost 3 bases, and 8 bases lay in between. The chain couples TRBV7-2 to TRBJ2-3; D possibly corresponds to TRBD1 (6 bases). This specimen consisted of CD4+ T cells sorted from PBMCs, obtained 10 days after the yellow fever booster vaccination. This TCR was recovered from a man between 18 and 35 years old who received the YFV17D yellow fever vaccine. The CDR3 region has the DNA TGTGCCAGCAGCTCAGGGGAAACAGATACGCAGTATTTT. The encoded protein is CASSSGETDTQYF.